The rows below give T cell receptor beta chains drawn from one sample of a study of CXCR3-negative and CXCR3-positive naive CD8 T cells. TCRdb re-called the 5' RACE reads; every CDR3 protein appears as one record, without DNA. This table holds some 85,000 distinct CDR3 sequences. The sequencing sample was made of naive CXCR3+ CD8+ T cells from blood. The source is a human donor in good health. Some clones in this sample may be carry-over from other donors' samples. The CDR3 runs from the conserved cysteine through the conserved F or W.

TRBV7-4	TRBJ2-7	CASSSGLQVNEQYF
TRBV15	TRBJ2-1	CATSRGVHSYNEQFF
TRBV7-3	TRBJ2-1	CASSLSASGESYNEQFF
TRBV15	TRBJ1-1	CATSAGPTGNTEAFF
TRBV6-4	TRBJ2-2	CASSDSGGANTGELFF
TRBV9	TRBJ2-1	CASRGLGNEQFF
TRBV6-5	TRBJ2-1	CASSRLAGIYNEQFF
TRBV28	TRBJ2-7	CASSFPPRLSPLGEQYF
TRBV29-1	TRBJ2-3	CSAPRGGSTDTQYF
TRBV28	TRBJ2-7	CASSLGLTVSYEQYF
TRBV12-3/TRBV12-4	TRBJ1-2	CASRLNDGYTF
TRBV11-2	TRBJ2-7	CASSYDRDYEQYF
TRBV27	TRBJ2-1	CASSHRGPNNEQFF
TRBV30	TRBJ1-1	CAWSVQGKAFF
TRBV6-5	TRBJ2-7	CASSYSKLKSSYEQYF
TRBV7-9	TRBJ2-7	CASSLVLAAAYEQYF
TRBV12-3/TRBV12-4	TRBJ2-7	CASSLSVYEQYF
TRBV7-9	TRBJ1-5	CASSPPGTRNQPQHF
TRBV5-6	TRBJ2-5	CASKQGPDLGETQYF
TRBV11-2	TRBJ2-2	CASRETTPGELFF
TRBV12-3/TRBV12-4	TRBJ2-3	CASGSGTFTDTQYF
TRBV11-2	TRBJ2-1	CASSWDRHEQFF
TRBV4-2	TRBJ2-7	CASSQQASDEQYF
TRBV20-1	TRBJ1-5	CSAMAPQSNQPQHF
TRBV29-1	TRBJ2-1	CSVEDLRTPHMTANEQFF
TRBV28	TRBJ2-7	CASSDSGYIYEQYF
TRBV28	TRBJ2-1	CASSLSKLRQGAHNNEQFF
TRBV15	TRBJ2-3	CATSSWASGDTDTQYF
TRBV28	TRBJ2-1	CASSSGYEQFF
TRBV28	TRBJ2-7	CASRPLAGAIYEQYF
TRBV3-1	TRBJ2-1	CASSLAGGPDEQFF
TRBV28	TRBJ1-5	CASSPTGAGRNQPQHF
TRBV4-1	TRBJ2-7	CASSQVTGDYEQYF
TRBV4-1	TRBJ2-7	CASSPSWTNSYEQYF
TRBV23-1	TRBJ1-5	CASSQSLFRVKGQPQHF
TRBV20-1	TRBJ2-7	CSARSARSYEQYF
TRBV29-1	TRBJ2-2	CSVIGGPGHSNTGELFF
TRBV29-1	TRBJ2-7	CSAGQGIYEQYF
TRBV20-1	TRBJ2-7	CSARDLLAVGTYEQYF
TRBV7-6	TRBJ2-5	CASSHNNETGGEETQYF
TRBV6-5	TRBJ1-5	CASSYSNKQPQHF